The entry that follows covers one T cell receptor (beta chain) sequence. Antigen unknown. The CDR3 spans 16 residues. The V end lost 4 bases, the J end lost 5 bases, and 18 bases lay between the germline ends. The sample is drawn from a study of shared clonotypes between healthy human individuals. On the study more broadly: Each donor contributed plates that comprised three CD4 naive, three CD4 memory, two CD8 naive and one CD8 memory. Whole-study findings and limits: Shared clonotypes: approximately 5.3% naive CD4, under 4% naive CD8, roughly 2.2% memory CD4, about 0.41% memory CD8.

Participating donors were healthy, HIV-negative adults free of recent acute infections or vaccinations. Naive CD45RA+ and memory CD45RA-negative subsets were split from CD4+ cells. Assay: immunoSEQ multiplex PCR; the TCRdb copy retains only in-frame clones and omits some. The table has 800,000 to 1,200,000 clones, approximately 78% seen once. The chain couples TRBV23-1 to TRBJ1-5; D is possibly TRBD1 (6 bases). TRBV23-1 is reported as an ORF; its role is uncertain. The sequenced sample was memory CD4+ T cells from PBMCs. Regarding subset: CD45RA-negative fraction. This TCR was recovered from a man aged 18 to 30 in good health. Some clones in this sample may be carry-over from other donors' samples. CDR3 residues: CASSPPGGRVHQPQHF. The CDR3 DNA follows: TGCGCCAGCAGTCCCCCTGGGGGGCGGGTGCATCAGCCCCAGCATTTT.